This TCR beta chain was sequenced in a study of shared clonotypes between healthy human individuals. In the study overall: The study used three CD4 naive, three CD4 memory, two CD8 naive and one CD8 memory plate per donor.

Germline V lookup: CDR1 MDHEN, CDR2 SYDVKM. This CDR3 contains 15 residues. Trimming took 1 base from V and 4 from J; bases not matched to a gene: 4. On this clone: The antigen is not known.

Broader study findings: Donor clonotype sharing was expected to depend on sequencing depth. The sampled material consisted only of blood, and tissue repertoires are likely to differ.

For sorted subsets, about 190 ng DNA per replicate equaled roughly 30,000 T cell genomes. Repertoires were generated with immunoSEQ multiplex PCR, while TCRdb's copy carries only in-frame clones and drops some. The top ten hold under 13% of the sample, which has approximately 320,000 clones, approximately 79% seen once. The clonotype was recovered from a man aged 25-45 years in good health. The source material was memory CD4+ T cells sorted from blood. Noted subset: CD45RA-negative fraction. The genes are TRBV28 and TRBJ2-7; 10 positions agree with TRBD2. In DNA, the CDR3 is TGTGCCAGCAGTTTATCTAGCGGGAGTAGTTACGAGCAGTACTTC. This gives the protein CASSLSSGSSYEQYF.